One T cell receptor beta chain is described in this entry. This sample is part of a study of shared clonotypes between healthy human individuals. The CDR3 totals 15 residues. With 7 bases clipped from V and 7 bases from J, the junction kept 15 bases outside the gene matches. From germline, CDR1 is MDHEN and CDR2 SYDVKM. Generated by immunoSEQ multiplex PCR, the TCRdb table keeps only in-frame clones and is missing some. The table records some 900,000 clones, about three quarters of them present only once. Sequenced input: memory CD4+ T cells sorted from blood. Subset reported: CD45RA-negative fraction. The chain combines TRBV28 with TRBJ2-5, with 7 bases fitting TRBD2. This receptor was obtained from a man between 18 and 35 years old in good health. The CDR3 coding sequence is TGTGCCAGCAAAAAGACTAGCAAGGGCCCAACGACCCAGTACTTC. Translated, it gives CASKKTSKGPTTQYF.